The TCR beta chain under discussion was sequenced for a study of regulatory T cells in long-lasting Graves disease. Overall study context: Antithyroid drug exposure in newly diagnosed Graves' patients had lasted under 3 months. The study, taken as a whole, reports: With approximately 2,500 shared public clonotypes, persistent patients exceeded new patients, who shared over 850.

Time point described: newly diagnosed GD, antithyroid drugs for less than 3 months. From PBMCs, RNA was extracted and then used to make the TCR library. A remark on this clonotype: Antigen specificity is unknown. The CDR3 does not close with the conserved phenylalanine or tryptophan, likely indicating a read error.

Assembly of TCR beta libraries relied on iRepertoire HTBI primers together with Arm-PCR of CDR3 regions. Authors' processing steps: Throughout the samples, researchers identified around 65 TRBV and approximately 15 TRBJ segments. Via MiXCR, TCRdb re-called the multiplex PCR reads, giving one row per CDR3 protein. TCRdb assigned the V and J calls; the authors' analysis was not used. The table records 560,000 or so distinct CDR3 sequences, roughly 15% of them present only once. These data were likewise used in another study, on T cells in Graves' hyperthyroidism and ophthalmopathy.

The sample in question was peripheral blood mononuclear cells (PBMCs), obtained at new diagnosis, from a patient treated with antithyroid drugs. This clonotype was sampled from a man between 18 and 35 years old with Graves disease.

The CDR3, as DNA: TGTGCCAGCAGTGACTTAATTGAGGGCGGAGGCACAGATACGCAGTATTCT. Residues: CASSDLIEGGGTDTQYS. The chain combines TRBV25-1 with TRBJ2-3; D possibly corresponds to TRBD2 (5 bases). The V gene's germline CDR1 is MGHDK and CDR2 SYGVNS. V was clipped by 3 bases and J by 1 base, with 17 bases between them. The CDR3 is 17 residues long.